These 9 T cell receptor beta chains originate from one sample sequenced in a study of T cell responses to AZD1222 COVID-19 vaccine. Clones were sequenced by immunoSEQ multiplex PCR, and TCRdb holds only the in-frame ones, with some missing. The sample has about 31,000 clones; approximately 87% are singletons. The source material was peripheral blood, sampled 28 days after the second AZD1222 dose. The receptor source for this set is an adult who received the AZD1222 COVID-19 vaccine.

The chain joins TRBV7-2 to TRBJ1-5; TRBD1 matches 7 bases. J was trimmed by 7 bases and V by 0 bases; bases with no gene match: 3. This CDR3 region has 14 residues. In germline, CDR1 is SGHTA, CDR2 FQGNSA. CDR3 in DNA: TGTGCCAGCAGCTTAGCATCAGGGGGACAGCCCCAGCATTTT. As protein: CASSLASGGQPQHF.

CDR3 DNA sequence: TGTGCCACCAGCCCCGACGGAAACACCATATATTTT. Its translation: CATSPDGNTIYF. The rearrangement joins TRBV15 to TRBJ1-3; D gene ambiguous. This CDR3 has 12 residues. Germline V gene sequence: CDR1 LNHNV, CDR2 YYDKDF (reference sequence). V was shortened by 5 bases and J by 4 bases, with 6 bases between the two germline ends.

This clone was detected a few times. The chain is built from TRBV5-1 and TRBJ1-2, with D uncertain. V was trimmed by 7 bases and J by 4 bases, leaving 17 bases between them. Germline CDR1 SGHRS, CDR2 YFSETQ. The CDR3 consists of 14 residues. CDR3 protein: CASANSQALYGYTF. In DNA form, the CDR3 reads TGCGCCAGCGCAAACAGTCAGGCCCTCTATGGCTACACCTTC.

The J gene is TRBJ2-1, the V gene TRBV24-1; 9 positions match TRBD1. CDR1 and CDR2 from the germline V gene are KGHDR and SFDVKD. V trimming: 7 bases; J trimming: 8 bases; junction bases outside the gene matches: 5. CDR3 size: 13 residues. CDR3 sequence (DNA): TGTGCCACCAGGAGGACAGGGGATGATGAGCAGTTCTTC. Translation: CATRRTGDDEQFF.

This chain joins TRBV6-5 and TRBJ1-1; D remains ambiguous. With 0 bases removed from V and 1 base from J, the gap between germline ends came to 0 bases. The CDR3 is 12 amino acids. Looked up from germline, CDR1 is MNHEY and CDR2 is SVGAGI. CDR3 region: CASSYSNTEAFF. CDR3 DNA: TGTGCCAGCAGTTACTCGAACACTGAAGCTTTCTTT.

The chain carries TRBV27 and TRBJ1-5; D gene unclear. Trimming removed 8 bases from V and 7 bases from J, with 3 bases in between. This CDR3 is 9 amino acids long. Germline CDR1 reads MNHEY; CDR2 reads SMNVEV (reference sequence). The CDR3: CASGQPQHF. The CDR3 DNA is TGTGCCAGCGGGCAGCCCCAGCATTTT.

This clone came up once. This sequence joins TRBV19 and TRBJ1-3; 7 bases align to TRBD1. CDR3 size: 14 residues. The V gene's germline CDR1 is LNHDA and CDR2 SQIVND (reference sequence). J was trimmed by 0 bases and V by 5 bases; bases with no gene match: 1. The DNA of the CDR3 is TGTGCCAGTAGTGCAGGGGGCTCTGGAAACACCATATATTTT. Its translation: CASSAGGSGNTIYF.

The chain is built from TRBV10-3 and TRBJ1-1, with a tentative D call TRBD1 (6 bases). V was clipped by 11 bases and J by 0 bases, with 13 bases between them. Germline CDR1 is ENHRY and CDR2 is SYGVKD. The CDR3 sequence is 13 residues long. The CDR3 protein is CAVTGTLNTEAFF. The DNA for the CDR3 is TGTGCCGTAACAGGGACGTTGAACACTGAAGCTTTCTTT.

This chain joins TRBV12-3 or TRBV12-4 and TRBJ2-1; D not resolved. The CDR3 spans 11 residues. Trimming left V 6 bases short and J 8 bases short, with 8 bases between. CDR3 nucleotides: TGTGCCAGCAGACTTGGCGATGAGCAGTTCTTC. It is translated as CASRLGDEQFF.